The rows below give T cell receptor beta chains drawn from one sample of a study of glioma-infiltrating T cells. TCRdb reanalysed the multiplex PCR reads using MiXCR and keeps one entry per CDR3 protein. The table has 160,000 or so distinct CDR3 sequences, under 55% seen once. Specimen: glioma tissue, nonneoplastic brain tissue, or PBMCs (not recorded which). The receptors originated from a human donor with low-grade glioma or glioblastoma, undergoing nonglioma brain surgery, or in good health (not recorded which). Each CDR3 is given with its conserved first and last residue. A D gene is named only where the DNA matches it firmly. For some rows the clone size is stated as once, few or many, or as a class when expanded; others skip it.

V gene	D gene	J gene	clone size	CDR3 protein	CDR3 DNA
TRBV7-2	.	TRBJ2-7	.	CASSKVVGRSYEQYF	TGTGCCAGCAGCAAAGTGGTTGGCAGGAGCTACGAGCAGTACTTC
TRBV28	.	TRBJ1-1	.	CASSLTQQNTEAFF	TGTGCCAGTAGTTTAACTCAGCAGAACACTGAAGCTTTCTTT
TRBV14	.	TRBJ1-1	many	CASSQEAHAYTEAFF	TGTGCCAGCAGCCAGGAGGCCCACGCATACACTGAAGCTTTCTTT
TRBV6-1	.	TRBJ2-3	few	CASSIPRLPGTTDTQYF	TGTGCCAGCAGCATCCCGAGACTGCCCGGAACGACAGATACGCAGTATTTT
TRBV7-3	.	TRBJ2-5	.	CASSSSGGPQETQYF	TGTGCCAGCAGCTCCTCTGGGGGACCCCAAGAGACCCAGTACTTC
TRBV5-1	.	TRBJ2-5	few	CASSFGPQETQYF	TGCGCCAGCAGCTTTGGTCCACAAGAGACCCAGTACTTC
TRBV3-1	.	TRBJ2-5	many	CASSQVGRVQETQYF	TGTGCCAGCAGCCAAGTAGGACGCGTACAAGAGACCCAGTACTTC
TRBV20-1	.	TRBJ2-1	.	CSAKDGNSRYNEQFF	TGCAGTGCTAAAGATGGTAATAGCCGATACAATGAGCAGTTCTTC
TRBV7-2	.	TRBJ1-3	many	CASSLKGGGNTIYF	TGTGCCAGCAGCTTGAAGGGTGGGGGAAACACCATATATTTT
TRBV2	TRBD1	TRBJ1-2	few	CASTNRGLYGYTF	TGTGCCAGCACCAACAGGGGCCTCTATGGCTACACCTTC
TRBV3-1	.	TRBJ1-1	many	CASSQEGQNTEAFF	TGTGCCAGCAGCCAAGAGGGGCAGAACACTGAAGCTTTCTTT
TRBV7-2	.	TRBJ2-3	many	CASSSRPDTQYF	TGTGCCAGCAGCTCGCGCCCAGATACGCAGTATTTT
TRBV28	.	TRBJ1-5	many	CASTDSFNQPQHF	TGTGCCAGCACGGACAGTTTTAATCAGCCCCAGCATTTT
TRBV3-1	.	TRBJ2-7	.	CASSIAERSYEQYF	TGTGCCAGCAGCATAGCGGAACGCTCCTACGAGCAGTACTTC
TRBV5-1	.	TRBJ2-3	.	CASSANLNQGTDTQYF	TGCGCCAGCAGCGCTAACCTGAACCAAGGCACAGATACGCAGTATTTT
TRBV3-1	TRBD2	TRBJ2-5	.	CASSRRTSGSQETQYF	TGTGCCAGCAGCCGAAGGACTAGCGGGAGTCAAGAGACCCAGTACTTC
TRBV27	TRBD2	TRBJ2-7	many	CASRTYSGSIDEQYF	TGTGCCAGCAGAACGTATAGCGGGAGTATCGACGAGCAGTACTTC
TRBV29-1	.	TRBJ2-5	.	CSAALEQETQYF	TGCAGCGCCGCGTTAGAGCAAGAGACCCAGTACTTC
TRBV20-1	.	TRBJ2-1	many	CSASTPVAQSSYNEQFF	TGCAGTGCCTCCACTCCGGTAGCCCAGAGCTCCTACAATGAGCAGTTCTTC
TRBV6-1	.	TRBJ2-1	many	CASSRPTNSYNEQFF	TGTGCCAGCAGTCGACCAACGAACTCCTACAATGAGCAGTTCTTC
TRBV20-1	.	TRBJ1-3	many	CSARGSTDSGNTIYF	TGCAGTGCTAGAGGATCGACCGACTCTGGAAACACCATATATTTT
TRBV9	.	TRBJ2-7	.	CASSAGDGAYEQYF	TGTGCCAGCAGCGCGGGGGACGGAGCCTACGAGCAGTACTTC
TRBV6-1	.	TRBJ1-1	many	CASSVGGIEAFF	TGTGCCAGCAGTGTAGGGGGGATTGAAGCTTTCTTT
TRBV6-6	.	TRBJ1-1	many	CASSYPGIAEAFF	TGTGCCAGCAGTTACCCAGGGATAGCTGAAGCTTTCTTT
TRBV19	TRBD1	TRBJ2-5	.	CASSGLGTGVGETQYF	TGTGCCAGTAGTGGGTTGGGGACAGGGGTCGGAGAGACCCAGTACTTC
TRBV27	.	TRBJ2-3	many	CASGHSGDTDTQYF	TGTGCCAGCGGCCATTCGGGGGATACAGATACGCAGTATTTT
TRBV19	.	TRBJ1-4	.	CASSIQAALEEKLFF	TGTGCCAGTAGTATTCAGGCAGCCCTTGAAGAAAAACTGTTTTTT
TRBV5-4	TRBD2	TRBJ2-1	many	CASSRTSGQFNNEQFF	TGTGCCAGCAGCCGGACTAGCGGACAGTTCAATAATGAGCAGTTCTTC
TRBV20-1	TRBD1	TRBJ1-1	.	CSAPDRGLGNTEAFF	TGCAGTGCTCCGGACAGGGGTCTGGGGAACACTGAAGCTTTCTTT
TRBV28	.	TRBJ2-1	.	CASSMTNNEKFF	TGTGCCAGCAGTATGACCAACAATGAGAAGTTCTTC
TRBV24-1	TRBD2	TRBJ2-1	many	CATSDFTTGGSNEQFF	TGTGCCACCAGTGATTTTACAACGGGAGGCTCAAATGAGCAGTTCTTC
TRBV7-9	.	TRBJ2-5	.	CASRGLYQETQYF	TGTGCCAGCAGGGGGCTGTACCAAGAGACCCAGTACTTC
TRBV25-1	TRBD2	TRBJ2-7	many	CASKGLAGYEQYF	TGTGCCAGCAAGGGACTAGCGGGTTACGAGCAGTACTTC
TRBV5-5	.	TRBJ2-1	few	CASSSEWDFYNEQFF	TGTGCCAGCAGCTCAGAGTGGGACTTCTACAATGAGCAGTTCTTC
TRBV20-1	TRBD2	TRBJ2-7	few	CSAGLGDSGSYEQYF	TGCAGTGCTGGGCTCGGGGATAGCGGGAGCTACGAGCAGTACTTC
TRBV20-1	.	TRBJ2-7	many	CSASPLATDYEQYF	TGCAGTGCTAGTCCTCTAGCGACAGACTACGAGCAGTACTTC
TRBV13	TRBD1	TRBJ1-3	.	CASSATGQTGNTIYF	TGTGCCAGCAGCGCGACGGGACAGACTGGAAACACCATATATTTT
TRBV27	TRBD2	TRBJ2-7	many	CASSLMTSGRVYEQYF	TGTGCCAGCAGTCTGATGACTAGCGGGAGGGTGTACGAGCAGTACTTC
TRBV19	TRBD1	TRBJ1-1	.	CASSIQGDTEAFF	TGTGCCAGTAGTATCCAGGGGGACACTGAAGCTTTCTTT
TRBV11-2	TRBD2	TRBJ2-7	few	CASSLGTSGGQEYF	TGTGCCAGCAGCCTTGGGACTAGCGGGGGCCAGGAGTACTTC
TRBV10-2	.	TRBJ2-7	.	CASSEGYEKYF	TGCGCCAGCAGTGAAGGATACGAGAAGTACTTC
TRBV20-1	.	TRBJ1-6	many	CSARDPGTRNSPLHF	TGCAGTGCTAGAGATCCAGGGACAAGAAATTCACCCCTCCACTTT
TRBV10-3	.	TRBJ2-3	many	CAISERQLLADTQYF	TGTGCCATCAGTGAGAGGCAACTACTGGCCGATACGCAGTATTTT
TRBV28	.	TRBJ2-7	.	CASKAASDSYEQYF	TGTGCCAGCAAGGCCGCTAGTGATTCCTACGAGCAGTACTTC
TRBV7-2	TRBD1	TRBJ1-4	few	CASSSQGAATNEKLFF	TGTGCCAGCAGCTCTCAGGGGGCTGCAACTAATGAAAAACTGTTTTTT
TRBV28	.	TRBJ1-2	.	CAIIYPGTNYGYTF	TGTGCCATCATCTACCCAGGGACGAACTATGGATACACCTTC
TRBV2	TRBD1	TRBJ1-5	few	CASSESGQSNQPQHF	TGTGCCAGCAGTGAATCGGGACAGAGCAATCAGCCCCAGCATTTT
TRBV6-2/TRBV6-3	TRBD2	TRBJ2-5	many	CASSYSIASGTGETQYF	TGTGCCAGCAGTTACTCGATCGCTAGCGGGACGGGGGAGACCCAGTACTTC
TRBV12-3/TRBV12-4	.	TRBJ1-1	few	CASSQGAGITEAFF	TGTGCCAGCAGCCAGGGCGCGGGGATCACTGAAGCTTTCTTT
TRBV30	.	TRBJ2-1	.	CAWSERGEQFF	TGTGCCTGGAGTGAACGGGGTGAGCAGTTCTTC
TRBV5-1	.	TRBJ2-5	few	CASSLVAETQYF	TGCGCCAGCAGCTTGGTTGCGGAGACCCAGTACTTC